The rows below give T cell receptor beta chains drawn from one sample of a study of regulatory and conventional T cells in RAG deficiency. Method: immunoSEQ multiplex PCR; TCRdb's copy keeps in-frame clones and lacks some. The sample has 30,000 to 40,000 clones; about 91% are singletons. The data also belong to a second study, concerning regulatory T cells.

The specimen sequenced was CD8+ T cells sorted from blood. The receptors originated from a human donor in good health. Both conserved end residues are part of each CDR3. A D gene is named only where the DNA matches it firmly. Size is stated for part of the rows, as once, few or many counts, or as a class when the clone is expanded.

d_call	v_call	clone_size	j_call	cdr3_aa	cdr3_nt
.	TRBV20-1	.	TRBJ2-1	CSASIREQFF	TGCAGTGCTAGTATCCGTGAGCAGTTCTTC
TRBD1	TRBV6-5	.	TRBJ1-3	CASTSLTGSGNTIYF	TGTGCCAGCACCTCCCTGACAGGGTCTGGAAACACCATATATTTT
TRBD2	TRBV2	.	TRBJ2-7	CASSAPSGDSYEQYF	TGTGCCAGCAGCGCTCCTAGCGGGGACTCCTACGAGCAGTACTTC
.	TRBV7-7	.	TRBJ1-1	CASSLTEDTEAFF	TGTGCTAGCAGCCTGACAGAGGACACTGAAGCTTTCTTT
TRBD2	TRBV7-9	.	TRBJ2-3	CASSSTSAYTDTQYF	TGTGCCAGCAGCTCGACTAGCGCCTACACAGATACGCAGTATTTT
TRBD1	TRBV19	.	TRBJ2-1	CASKKGQGATDEQFF	TGTGCCAGTAAGAAGGGACAGGGGGCAACAGATGAGCAGTTCTTC
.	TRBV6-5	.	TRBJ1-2	CASSELGNYGYTF	TGTGCCAGCAGTGAACTGGGGAACTATGGCTACACCTTC
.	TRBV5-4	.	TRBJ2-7	CASSLASDEQYF	TGTGCCAGCAGCTTGGCCTCAGACGAGCAGTACTTC
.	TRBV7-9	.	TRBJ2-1	CASSLSQGNEQFF	TGTGCCAGCAGCCTCTCTCAGGGGAATGAGCAGTTCTTC
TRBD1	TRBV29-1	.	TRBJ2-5	CSVWGQTNQETQYF	TGCAGCGTCTGGGGACAGACCAACCAAGAGACCCAGTACTTC
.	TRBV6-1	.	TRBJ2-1	CASSEGAGPPRFF	TGTGCCAGCAGTGAAGGGGCGGGTCCCCCCCGGTTCTTC
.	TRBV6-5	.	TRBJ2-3	CASSLSGHTDTQYF	TGTGCCAGCAGTCTATCGGGCCACACAGATACGCAGTATTTT
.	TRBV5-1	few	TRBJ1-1	CASSDRMNTEAFF	TGCGCCAGCAGTGACCGGATGAACACTGAAGCTTTCTTT
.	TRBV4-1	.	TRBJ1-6	CASSQRTPDNSPLHF	TGCGCCAGCAGCCAGCGGACTCCGGACAATTCACCCCTCCACTTT
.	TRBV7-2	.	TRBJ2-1	CASSLAPFGEQFF	TGTGCCAGCAGCTTAGCTCCTTTTGGCGAGCAGTTCTTC
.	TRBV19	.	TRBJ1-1	CASSTIGTGPEAFF	TGTGCCAGTAGCACCATCGGGACGGGTCCTGAAGCTTTCTTT
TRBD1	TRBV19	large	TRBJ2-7	CASSATGGIYEQYF	TGTGCCAGTAGCGCGACAGGGGGCATCTACGAGCAGTACTTC
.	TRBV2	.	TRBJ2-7	CASSEGGSYEQYF	TGTGCCAGCAGTGAAGGGGGGAGCTACGAGCAGTACTTC
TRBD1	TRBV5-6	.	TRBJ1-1	CASSLGLSTGGEAFF	TGTGCCAGCAGCCTAGGTCTTTCGACAGGGGGAGAAGCTTTCTTT
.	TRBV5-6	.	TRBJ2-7	CASSLTGKSYEQYF	TGTGCCAGCAGCTTGACAGGGAAATCCTACGAGCAGTACTTC
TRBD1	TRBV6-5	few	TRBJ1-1	CASTPIGTGDTEAFF	TGTGCCAGCACTCCAATAGGGACAGGTGACACTGAAGCTTTCTTT
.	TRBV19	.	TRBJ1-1	CASISYMNTEAFF	TGTGCCAGTATCAGTTACATGAACACTGAAGCTTTCTTT
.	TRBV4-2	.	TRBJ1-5	CASSQERYQPQHF	TGTGCCAGCAGCCAAGAACGGTATCAGCCCCAGCATTTT
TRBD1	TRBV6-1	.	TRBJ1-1	CATTPGTGAYTEAFF	TGTGCCACCACCCCCGGGACAGGGGCCTACACTGAAGCTTTCTTT
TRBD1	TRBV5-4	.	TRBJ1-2	CASSLPNRGGTLHGYTF	TGTGCCAGCAGCTTACCAAACAGGGGCGGAACCTTACATGGCTACACCTTC
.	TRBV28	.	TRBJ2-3	CATTPPPDTQYF	TGTGCCACCACCCCGCCCCCAGATACGCAGTATTTT
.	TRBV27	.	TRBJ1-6	CASSLSDNSPLHF	TGTGCCAGCAGTTTATCGGATAATTCACCCCTCCACTTT
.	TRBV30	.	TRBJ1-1	CAWSASTPEAFF	TGTGCCTGGAGTGCCTCGACTCCTGAAGCTTTCTTT
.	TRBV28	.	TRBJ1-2	CASSSSGGGVKSAYGYTF	TGTGCCAGCAGTTCGTCCGGGGGGGGCGTTAAATCTGCCTATGGCTACACCTTC
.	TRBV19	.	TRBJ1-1	CASSYWGGNTEAFF	TGTGCCAGTAGCTACTGGGGGGGGAACACTGAAGCTTTCTTT
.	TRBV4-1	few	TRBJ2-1	CATMIEQGYNEQFF	TGCGCCACCATGATAGAACAGGGCTACAATGAGCAGTTCTTC
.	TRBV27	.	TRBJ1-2	CASSPPGTHYGYTF	TGTGCCAGCAGTCCCCCCGGGACACATTATGGCTACACCTTC
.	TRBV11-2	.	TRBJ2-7	CASSLGFRRTYEQYF	TGTGCCAGCAGCTTAGGCTTCAGGAGGACCTACGAGCAGTACTTC
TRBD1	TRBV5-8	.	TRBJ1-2	CASSGYRGQNYGYTF	TGTGCCAGCAGCGGATACAGGGGACAAAACTATGGCTACACCTTC
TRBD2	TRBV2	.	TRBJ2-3	CASRAGTSGADTQYF	TGTGCCAGCAGAGCCGGGACTAGCGGTGCAGATACGCAGTATTTT
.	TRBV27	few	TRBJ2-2	CASSLSAGPGAGELFF	TGTGCCAGCAGTTTATCGGCGGGCCCCGGGGCCGGGGAGCTGTTTTTT
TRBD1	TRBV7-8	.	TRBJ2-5	CASTPRRDRQETQYF	TGTGCCAGCACCCCCCGGAGGGACAGGCAAGAGACCCAGTACTTC
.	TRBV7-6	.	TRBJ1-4	CASSSNRGGEKLFF	TGTGCCAGCAGCTCGAACCGGGGTGGGGAAAAACTGTTTTTT
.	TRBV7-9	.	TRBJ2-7	CASSFRSSYEQYF	TGTGCCAGCAGCTTTAGGAGCTCCTACGAGCAGTACTTC
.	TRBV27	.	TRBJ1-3	CASSFQGLKFGNTIYF	TGTGCCAGCAGTTTTCAGGGTCTTAAGTTTGGAAACACCATATATTTT
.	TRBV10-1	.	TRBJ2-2	CASSRTLPGELFF	TGCGCCAGCAGTAGGACGCTCCCCGGGGAGCTGTTTTTT
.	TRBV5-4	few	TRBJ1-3	CATHDGTSGNTIYF	TGTGCCACCCACGACGGAACCTCTGGAAACACCATATATTTT
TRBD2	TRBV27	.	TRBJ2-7	CASSLLAGISYEQYF	TGTGCCAGCAGTTTACTAGCGGGGATCTCCTACGAGCAGTACTTC
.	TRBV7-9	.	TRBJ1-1	CASSQPLNNDRAFF	TGTGCCAGCAGCCAACCTTTGAACAATGATAGAGCTTTCTTT
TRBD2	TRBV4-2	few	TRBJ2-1	CASSHSGEYNEQFF	TGTGCCAGCAGCCACAGCGGGGAGTACAATGAGCAGTTCTTC
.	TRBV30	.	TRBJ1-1	CAWSAPRVIAFF	TGTGCCTGGAGCGCCCCCCGTGTGATAGCTTTCTTT
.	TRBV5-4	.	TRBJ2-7	CASSLINYEQYF	TGTGCCAGCAGCTTGATCAACTACGAGCAGTACTTC
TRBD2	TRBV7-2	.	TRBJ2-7	CASSTGMGLASYEQYF	TGTGCCAGCAGCACGGGGATGGGACTAGCATCCTACGAGCAGTACTTC
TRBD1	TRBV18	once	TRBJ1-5	CASSPTGVGNQPQHF	TGTGCCAGCTCACCGACAGGGGTAGGCAATCAGCCCCAGCATTTT
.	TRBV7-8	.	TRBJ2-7	CASSLVGGPGQEGYEQYF	TGTGCCAGCAGCTTAGTCGGGGGGCCCGGACAGGAGGGCTACGAGCAGTACTTC
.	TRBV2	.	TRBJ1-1	CASSENSAGQNTEAFF	TGTGCCAGCAGTGAAAATTCGGCAGGACAGAACACTGAAGCTTTCTTT
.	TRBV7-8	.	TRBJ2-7	CASSLGRAYEQYF	TGTGCCAGCAGCTTAGGGAGAGCCTACGAGCAGTACTTC
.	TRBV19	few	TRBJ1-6	CASSIWTALPSPLHF	TGTGCCAGTAGTATTTGGACAGCGCTTCCTTCACCCCTCCACTTT